The entry below describes one T cell receptor (beta chain). Adults between about 18 and 95 years of age took part from under 25 US areas. The sample originates from a study of blood T cell repertoires in COVID-19. Study-level background: The cDNA or gDNA used as material had been derived from T cells, B-cell-depleted T cells, or PBMCs.

The repertoire was sequenced with immunoSEQ multiplex PCR; TCRdb's copy has only in-frame clones and lacks some. The table lists approximately 300,000 clones, over 75% of them singletons. J lost 5 bases, V lost 5 bases, and 9 bases had no gene match. This CDR3 contains 15 residues. Germline V gene lookup returns CDR1 MDHEN and CDR2 SYDVKM. This receptor was identified in a woman aged 25 to 39 who had recovered from COVID-19. The V gene is TRBV28, the J gene TRBJ2-3; 8 nucleotides agree with TRBD2. The source material was PBMCs or T cells enriched from blood (not recorded which). CDR3 sequence (DNA): TGTGCCAGCAGTAGGGACGGGGGGGCCATAGATACGCAGTATTTT. Its translation: CASSRDGGAIDTQYF.